Below, 10 T cell receptor beta chains from the same sample are listed, as sequenced in a study of cytomegalovirus exposure and HLA in healthy donors. The study ran its PCR with 60 Vbeta and 13 Jbeta primers. TCRdb's copy holds only in-frame clones and misses some; the assay was immunoSEQ multiplex PCR. The data contain 89,000 or so clones, over 60% of them singletons. Specimen: PBMCs. The receptors shown here come from a man between 60 and 75 years old in good health and CMV-seronegative.

This clone was observed once. The V call is TRBV11-2, the J call TRBJ2-5; 11 positions agree with TRBD2. Per the germline V gene, CDR1 is SGHAT and CDR2 is FQNNGV. J was trimmed by 5 bases and V by 2 bases; bases with no gene match: 7. This CDR3 spans 16 amino acids. This CDR3 reads CASSLLSGGAGETQYF. As DNA, the CDR3 is TGTGCCAGCAGCTTACTTAGCGGGGGGGCCGGGGAGACCCAGTACTTC.

The chain has TRBV20-1 and TRBJ2-7, with D perhaps matching TRBD1 (6 bases). Germline V CDR1 and CDR2: DFQATT, SNEGSKA (reference sequence). The CDR3 contains 11 residues. V gave up 6 bases and J gave up 5 bases, with 11 bases separating them. In nucleotides, the CDR3 is TGCAGTGCGCGAGGGGACAACGAGCAGTACTTC. Encoded protein: CSARGDNEQYF.

This rearrangement joins TRBV27 to TRBJ1-1; D may be TRBD1 (5 bases). The CDR3 has 13 residues. The germline V gene encodes CDR1 MNHEY and CDR2 SMNVEV (reference sequence). V dropped 5 bases and J dropped 6 bases, with 13 bases sitting between them. The DNA of the CDR3 is TGTGCCAGCAGTCCCAGACAGTACTCTGAAGCTTTCTTT. Translating it yields CASSPRQYSEAFF.

The chain is built from TRBV27 and TRBJ1-1; 9 bases align to TRBD1. Germline V gives CDR1 MNHEY, CDR2 SMNVEV (reference sequence). This CDR3 has 15 residues. Trimming removed 3 bases from V and 5 bases from J; junction bases left unmatched: 7. The CDR3 sequence is CASSFAGQGGTEAFF. Written as DNA, the CDR3 is TGTGCCAGCAGTTTTGCGGGACAGGGTGGAACTGAAGCTTTCTTT.

The chain employs TRBV5-1 and TRBJ2-7; 7 bases map to TRBD1. Germline CDR1 SGHRS, CDR2 YFSETQ. Trimming cost V 1 base and J 0 bases; bases outside gene matches: 4. CDR3 length equals 15 residues. The CDR3 coding sequence is TGCGCCAGCAGCTTGCTGCAGGGGGTCTCCTACGAGCAGTACTTC. Residues: CASSLLQGVSYEQYF.

The chain links TRBV6-6 to TRBJ2-5; 8 bases map to TRBD1. V shed 2 bases, J shed 5 bases, and the junction held 10 bases outside the gene matches. This CDR3 is 16 amino acids long. The germline CDR1 and CDR2 sequences are MNHNY and SVGAGI (reference sequence). The DNA of the CDR3 is TGTGCCAGCAGTTACCGCCCGGACAGGGCATGGGAGACCCAGTACTTC. Translation gives CASSYRPDRAWETQYF.

V usage is TRBV4-2 and J usage is TRBJ2-7; 11 bases agree with TRBD2. Germline CDR1 LGHNA, CDR2 YNFKEQ. The CDR3 is 15 residues long. V lost 3 bases to trimming and J lost 7 bases; unmatched junction nucleotides: 8. The CDR3 DNA reads TGTGCCAGCAGCCAGGATAGCGGGGGGGCTGGGGAGCAGTACTTC. The encoded protein is CASSQDSGGAGEQYF.

The chain employs TRBV4-1 and TRBJ2-3, with 12 bases lining up with TRBD2. The length of the CDR3 is 17 residues. Unmatched junction bases numbered 7, after V lost 1 base and J lost 5 bases. In germline, CDR1 is MGHRA, CDR2 YSYEKL. The CDR3 DNA follows: TGCGCCAGCAGCCAAGGGCTAGCGGGGGGGCCTGGAGATACGCAGTATTTT. Its translation is CASSQGLAGGPGDTQYF.

This chain connects TRBV14 to TRBJ1-1; D remains unclear. This CDR3 has 12 residues. Germline CDR1 is SGHDN and CDR2 is FVKESK. V lost 1 base to trimming and J lost 5 bases, with 5 bases between them. The CDR3 DNA sequence: TGTGCCAGCAGCCAAGTGAGGACTGAAGCTTTCTTT. It encodes CASSQVRTEAFF.

The V call is TRBV7-3, the J call TRBJ2-1; 14 bases are shared with TRBD2. The germline V gene has CDR1 SGHTA and CDR2 FQGTGA. CDR3 length equals 15 residues. Losses at the gene ends were 5 bases for V and 5 bases for J; bases not matched to a gene: 2. CDR3 region: CASSRTSGGHNEQFF. The CDR3 coding sequence is TGTGCCAGCAGCCGGACTAGCGGGGGGCACAATGAGCAGTTCTTC.